Below, 22 T cell receptor beta chains from the same sample are listed, as sequenced in a study of T cell repertoires in cytomegalovirus infection. TCRdb re-called the reads through MiXCR, storing one row per CDR3 protein. This table has a few hundred thousand distinct CDR3 sequences, around 15% appearing once. Sequencing was performed on PBMCs. The source is a human donor in good health (CMV status not recorded). Some clones in this sample may be carry-over from other donors' samples.

This clonotype appeared a few times. The gene calls are TRBV15 and TRBJ2-3; 7 nucleotides agree with TRBD2. The length of the CDR3 is 19 residues. After removal of 1 base from V and 4 bases from J, the junction contained 17 bases not matched to a gene. Germline assignment: CDR1 LNHNV and CDR2 YYDKDF (reference sequence). CDR3 sequence reads: CATSRAGGRGMRAADTQYF. The CDR3 coding sequence is TGTGCCACCAGCAGAGCCGGCGGGAGAGGAATGAGGGCAGCAGATACGCAGTATTTT.

This clonotype was counted between two and nine times. The rearrangement joins TRBV19 to TRBJ1-1; 10 nucleotides agree with TRBD1. Germline V lookup: CDR1 LNHDA, CDR2 SQIVND (reference sequence). The ends lost 3 bases at V and 2 bases at J; junction bases unmatched: 9. The CDR3 is 17 amino acids. CDR3 sequence reads: CASSMGDRGLGNTEAFF. The CDR3 DNA sequence: TGTGCCAGTAGTATGGGGGACAGGGGTTTAGGAAACACTGAAGCTTTCTTT.

The V call is TRBV20-1, the J call TRBJ2-7; D perhaps matches TRBD1 (5 bases). CDR3 length equals 12 residues. The V end lost 6 bases, the J end lost 5 bases, and 14 bases lay between the germline ends. CDR1 and CDR2 from the germline V gene are DFQATT and SNEGSKA (reference sequence). CDR3 coding DNA: TGCAGTGCAGGGGAAATGCCCCACGAGCAGTACTTC. It specifies CSAGEMPHEQYF.

This clonotype turned up a few times. The genes are TRBV6-1 and TRBJ2-7, with TRBD1 identical over 11 bases. The J segment lost 3 bases and the V segment lost 7 bases, leaving 5 bases of the junction unmatched. Germline values: CDR1 MNHNS, CDR2 SASEGT. There are 14 residues in the CDR3. CDR3 DNA: TGTGCCAGCAACTCCGGGACAGGGGGCTACGAGCAGTACTTC. Translating it yields CASNSGTGGYEQYF.

This clonotype was recorded many times. The chain links TRBV7-6 to TRBJ1-2; the D is unclear. The CDR3 sequence is 13 residues long. Germline CDR1 and CDR2: SGHVS and FNYEAQ. V lost 5 bases and J lost 3, with 10 bases in between. The CDR3 bases are TGTGCCAGCAGCCCAGGAGTAGACTATGGCTACACCTTC. Amino acids: CASSPGVDYGYTF.

This clonotype has at least ten counts. The chain couples TRBV7-2 to TRBJ1-4, with D possibly matching TRBD1 (5 bases). CDR1 is SGHTA, CDR2 FQGNSA, per germline. This CDR3 has 16 residues. Trimming removed 5 bases at V and 5 bases at J, with 18 bases between. The CDR3 nucleotides are TGTGCCAGCAGCCTCGCTCCGGGGACGGGGAATGAAAAACTGTTTTTT. Translation: CASSLAPGTGNEKLFF.

This clonotype occurred many times. The rearrangement uses TRBV12-3 or TRBV12-4 and TRBJ2-7; the D is unclear. The germline V and J ends were trimmed by 8 bases and 3 bases, with 5 bases remaining between them. This CDR3 has 10 residues. This CDR3 is CASGDYEQYF. The CDR3 coding sequence is TGTGCCAGCGGGGACTACGAGCAGTACTTC.

This clonotype occurred a few times. The rearrangement links TRBV20-1 to TRBJ2-1, with 9 bases that match TRBD2. The trim removed 0 bases at V and 7 bases at J, leaving 13 bases unmatched. The CDR3 length is 17 residues. Germline assignment: CDR1 DFQATT and CDR2 SNEGSKA (reference sequence). The CDR3 is CSARDEGARGGRNEQFF. The CDR3 coding sequence is TGCAGTGCTAGAGACGAAGGGGCGCGGGGGGGCAGGAATGAGCAGTTCTTC.

This sequence joins TRBV29-1 and TRBJ1-2; D is undetermined. With 4 bases removed from V and 4 bases from J, the gap between germline ends came to 19 bases. Germline CDR1 SQVTM, CDR2 ANQGSEA. The CDR3 sequence is 15 residues long. In DNA form, the CDR3 reads TGCAGCGTTGTGATAGGTCAGCCCGGTGGCTATGGCTACACCTTC. Translating gives CSVVIGQPGGYGYTF.

This clonotype was picked up a small number of times. The chain carries TRBV19 and TRBJ2-2; no firm D call. In germline, CDR1 is LNHDA, CDR2 SQIVND (reference sequence). V was clipped by 6 bases and J by 6 bases, with 5 bases between them. The CDR3 loop spans 11 amino acids. The CDR3 loop reads CASRRAGELFF. CDR3 DNA sequence: TGTGCCAGTAGAAGGGCCGGGGAGCTGTTTTTT.

V gene TRBV6-4 combines with J gene TRBJ2-1; 7 nucleotides agree with TRBD1. Looked up from germline, CDR1 is MRHNA and CDR2 is SNTAGT. The CDR3 extends over 15 amino acids. Germline trimming cut 10 bases from V and 2 bases from J; bases unmatched to any gene: 11. The CDR3 sequence is CATSTGQVPYNEQFF. Written as DNA, the CDR3 is TGTGCCACCTCCACCGGACAGGTACCCTACAATGAGCAGTTCTTC.

This clonotype was observed at least ten times. This chain uses TRBV7-2 with TRBJ1-5; TRBD1 matches at 9 bases. This CDR3 has 18 residues. Trimming cost V 2 bases and J 0 bases; bases outside gene matches: 8. Germline CDR1 SGHTA, CDR2 FQGNSA. The CDR3 sequence: CASSLRTGVAYSNQPQHF. The CDR3 nucleotides are TGTGCCAGCAGCTTAAGGACAGGGGTGGCCTATAGCAATCAGCCCCAGCATTTT.

Ten or more counts support this clonotype. The CDR3 is CASSLRQLSGIQYF. The DNA of the CDR3 is TGTGCCAGCAGCTTAAGACAGCTGTCAGGCATTCAGTACTTC. This rearrangement joins TRBV5-6 to TRBJ2-4, with D tentatively TRBD1 (5 bases). Germline V CDR1 and CDR2: SGHDT, YYEEEE. Trimming removed 2 bases at V and 9 bases at J, with 15 bases between. The CDR3 sequence is 14 residues long.

The J gene is TRBJ1-4, the V gene TRBV29-1; weak D call: TRBD1 (5 bases). The V end was cut by 3 bases, the J end by 6 bases, with 11 bases between. Germline CDR1 and CDR2: SQVTM and ANQGSEA. This CDR3 spans 13 amino acids. The CDR3 loop reads CSVEGQGDEKLFF. The CDR3 bases are TGCAGCGTTGAGGGTCAGGGCGATGAAAAACTGTTTTTT.

This chain connects TRBV18 to TRBJ2-5, with D hard to call. The CDR3 contains 15 residues. V lost 3 bases to trimming and J lost 1 base, with 12 bases between them. Germline V gene data show CDR1 as KGHSH and CDR2 as LQKENI. CDR3 loop: CASSPPHRTQETQYF. The DNA of the CDR3 is TGTGCCAGCTCACCTCCCCACCGGACCCAAGAGACCCAGTACTTC. Drawing the rest from reference TRBV18 and TRBJ2-5, the complete variable domain is NAGVMQNPRHLVRRRGQEARLRCSPMKGHSHVYWYRQLPEEGLKFMVYLQKENIIDESGMPKERFSAEFPKEGPSILRIQQVVRGDSAAYFCASSPPHRTQETQYFGPGTRLLVL.

This clonotype was counted between two and nine times. The V and J genes are TRBV19 and TRBJ2-7; D possibly corresponds to TRBD1 (6 bases). The germline CDR1 and CDR2 sequences are LNHDA and SQIVND (reference sequence). Trimming took 4 bases from V and 3 from J, leaving 16 bases between them. The CDR3 extends over 15 amino acids. CDR3 sequence reads: CASSTWSQGHYEQYF. DNA for the CDR3: TGTGCCAGTAGTACATGGAGCCAGGGACACTACGAGCAGTACTTC.

Remarks on this clonotype: This may arise from a read error, as a much more abundant clone is one base away. The rearrangement links TRBV7-9 to TRBJ2-7; 8 bases map to TRBD1. In germline, CDR1 is SEHNR, CDR2 FQNEAQ (reference sequence). The CDR3 runs 15 residues. The CDR3 bases are TGTGCCAACAGCTTAGGGTTTTGGACAGGGTACGAGCAGTACTTC. Translated: CANSLGFWTGYEQYF.

This clonotype was picked up many times. The CDR3 sequence: CASSTGQGSSEQYF. CDR3 nucleotides: TGTGCCAGTAGTACGGGACAGGGAAGCTCCGAGCAGTACTTC. This chain connects TRBV19 to TRBJ2-7; 9 positions agree with TRBD1. Losses at the gene ends were 4 bases for V and 6 bases for J; bases not matched to a gene: 7. The CDR3 extends over 14 amino acids. Germline V gene lookup returns CDR1 LNHDA and CDR2 SQIVND (reference sequence). Variable domain in full (rest from reference TRBV19 and TRBJ2-7): DGGITQSPKYLFRKEGQNVTLSCEQNLNHDAMYWYRQDPGQGLRLIYYSQIVNDFQKGDIAEGYSVSREKKESFPLTVTSAQKNPTAFYLCASSTGQGSSEQYFGPGTRLTVT.

This clonotype appeared many times. The chain is built from TRBV10-3 and TRBJ2-5; 9 bases fit TRBD2. The CDR3 is 15 amino acids. Losses at the gene ends were 0 bases for V and 5 bases for J; bases not matched to a gene: 4. Germline-derived CDR1 and CDR2 are ENHRY and SYGVKD. The CDR3 loop reads CAISESASGAETQYF. The CDR3 coding sequence is TGTGCCATCAGTGAGTCGGCTAGCGGGGCGGAGACCCAGTACTTC.

This clonotype has only a few counts. CDR3 in amino acids: CASSPLGDEQYF. Written as DNA, the CDR3 is TGTGCCAGCTCACCTCTCGGGGACGAGCAGTACTTC. This chain connects TRBV18 to TRBJ2-7; perhaps TRBD2 as D (5 bases). Trimming left V 3 bases short and J 5 bases short, with 8 bases between. This CDR3 region has 12 residues. CDR1 is KGHSH and CDR2 is LQKENI in the germline V gene.

This clonotype was observed at least ten times. The chain carries TRBV6-2 or TRBV6-3 and TRBJ2-1, with 12 bases identical to TRBD2. Trimming removed 5 bases from V and 2 bases from J; junction bases left unmatched: 19. The CDR3 sequence is 21 residues long. CDR1 is MNHEY and CDR2 is SVGEGT in the germline V gene. The CDR3 loop reads CASSTPGGGGLAGLTYNEQFF. For the CDR3, the DNA is TGTGCCAGCAGTACTCCAGGCGGGGGCGGACTAGCGGGGCTGACCTACAATGAGCAGTTCTTC.

This clonotype was counted a few times. This chain connects TRBV12-3 or TRBV12-4 to TRBJ2-1; 7 bases line up with TRBD2. CDR3 size: 17 residues. Trimming removed 1 base from V and 2 bases from J; junction bases left unmatched: 8. CDR3 loop: CASSLDLSGLAYNEQFF. For the CDR3, the DNA is TGTGCCAGCAGTTTAGACCTTAGCGGGTTAGCCTACAATGAGCAGTTCTTC.